This TCR beta chain was sequenced in a study of T cell changes during pregnancy in multiple sclerosis. The repertoire was sequenced with immunoSEQ multiplex PCR; TCRdb's copy has only in-frame clones and lacks some. This sample has about 27,000 clones, with around nine tenths found just once. The TCR comes from a female donor with multiple sclerosis, enrolled in a pregnancy study. Here the sequenced sample was CD8+ T cells from peripheral blood mononuclear cells, taken in the second trimester of pregnancy.

CDR3 loop: CASSPQGAQVGDTF. CDR3 DNA sequence: TGTGCCAGTAGTCCTCAGGGGGCGCAGGTGGGGGACACCTTC. This chain links TRBV19 with TRBJ1-2, with TRBD1 matching over 8 bases. The CDR3 is 14 amino acids. Germline CDR1 is LNHDA and CDR2 is SQIVND (reference sequence). V was clipped by 5 bases and J by 12 bases; unmatched bases: 14.